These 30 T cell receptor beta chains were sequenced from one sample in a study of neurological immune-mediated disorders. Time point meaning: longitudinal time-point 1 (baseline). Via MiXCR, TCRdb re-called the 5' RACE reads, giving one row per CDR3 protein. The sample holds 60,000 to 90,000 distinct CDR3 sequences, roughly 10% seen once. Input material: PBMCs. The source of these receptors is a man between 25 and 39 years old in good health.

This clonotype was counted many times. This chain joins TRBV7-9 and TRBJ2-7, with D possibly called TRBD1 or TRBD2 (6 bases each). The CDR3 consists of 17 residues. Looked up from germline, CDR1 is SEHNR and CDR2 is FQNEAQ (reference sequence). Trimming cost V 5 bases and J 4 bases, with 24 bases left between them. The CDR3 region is CASSPTPGGALSYEQYF. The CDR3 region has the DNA TGTGCCAGCAGCCCAACCCCCGGGGGCGCCCTTTCTTACGAGCAGTACTTC.

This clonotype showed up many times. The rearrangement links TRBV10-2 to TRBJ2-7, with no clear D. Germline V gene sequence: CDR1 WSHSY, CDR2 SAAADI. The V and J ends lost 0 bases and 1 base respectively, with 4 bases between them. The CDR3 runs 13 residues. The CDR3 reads CASSESGSYEQYF. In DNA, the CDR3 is TGCGCCAGCAGTGAGTCGGGGTCCTACGAGCAGTACTTC.

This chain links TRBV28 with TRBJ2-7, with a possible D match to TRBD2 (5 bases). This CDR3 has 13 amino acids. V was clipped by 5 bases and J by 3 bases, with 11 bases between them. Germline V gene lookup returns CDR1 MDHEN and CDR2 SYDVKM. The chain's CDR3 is CASSLPGIYEQYF. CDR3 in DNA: TGTGCCAGCAGTCTCCCGGGGATCTACGAGCAGTACTTC.

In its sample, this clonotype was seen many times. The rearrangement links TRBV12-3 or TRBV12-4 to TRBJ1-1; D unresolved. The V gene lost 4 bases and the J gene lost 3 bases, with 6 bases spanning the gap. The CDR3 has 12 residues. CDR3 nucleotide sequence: TGTGCCAGCAGTTGGTGGGACACTGAAGCTTTCTTT. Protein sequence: CASSWWDTEAFF.

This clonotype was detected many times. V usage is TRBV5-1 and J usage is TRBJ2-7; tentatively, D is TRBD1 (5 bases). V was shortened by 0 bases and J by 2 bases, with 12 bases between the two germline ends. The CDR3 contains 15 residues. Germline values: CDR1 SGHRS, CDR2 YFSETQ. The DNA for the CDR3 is TGCGCCAGCAGCTTGGCCGCAGGGCCACCCTACGAGCAGTACTTC. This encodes CASSLAAGPPYEQYF.

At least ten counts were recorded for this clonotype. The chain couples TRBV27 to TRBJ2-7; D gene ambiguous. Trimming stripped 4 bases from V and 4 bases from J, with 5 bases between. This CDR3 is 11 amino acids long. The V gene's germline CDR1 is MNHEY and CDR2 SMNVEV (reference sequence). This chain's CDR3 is CASSYRYEQYF. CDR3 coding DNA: TGTGCCAGCAGTTATAGATACGAGCAGTACTTC.

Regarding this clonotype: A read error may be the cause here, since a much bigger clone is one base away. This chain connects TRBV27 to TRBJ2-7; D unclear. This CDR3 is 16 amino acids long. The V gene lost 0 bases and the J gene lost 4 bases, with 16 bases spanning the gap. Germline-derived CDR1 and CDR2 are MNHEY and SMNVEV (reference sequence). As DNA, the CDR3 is TGTGCCAGCAGTTTATCGTCGGTCACCCTCGGGTACGAGCAGTACTTC. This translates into CASSLSSVTLGYEQYF.

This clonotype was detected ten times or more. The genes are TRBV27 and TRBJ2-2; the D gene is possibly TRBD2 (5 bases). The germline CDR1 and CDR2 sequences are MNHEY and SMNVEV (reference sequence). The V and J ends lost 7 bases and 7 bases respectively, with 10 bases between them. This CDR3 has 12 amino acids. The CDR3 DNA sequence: TGTGCCAGCAATCGGGGAAACGGGGAGCTGTTTTTT. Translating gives CASNRGNGELFF.

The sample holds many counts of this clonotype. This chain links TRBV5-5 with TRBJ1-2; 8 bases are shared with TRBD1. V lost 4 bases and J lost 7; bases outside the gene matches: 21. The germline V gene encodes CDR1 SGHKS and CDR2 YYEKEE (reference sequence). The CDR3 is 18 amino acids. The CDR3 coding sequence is TGTGCCAGCAGCGGGGGGTTCCGGACAGGGTCGGAAGTCGGTGGCTACACCTTC. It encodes CASSGGFRTGSEVGGYTF.

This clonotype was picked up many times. The chain's CDR3 is CSAPRRAEETQYF. DNA for the CDR3: TGCAGTGCCCCCCGGAGGGCAGAGGAGACCCAGTACTTC. V and J are TRBV20-1 and TRBJ2-5; D possibly corresponds to TRBD2 (6 bases). Trimming removed 6 bases at V and 5 bases at J, with 16 bases between. The CDR3 consists of 13 residues. Germline V lookup: CDR1 DFQATT, CDR2 SNEGSKA (reference sequence).

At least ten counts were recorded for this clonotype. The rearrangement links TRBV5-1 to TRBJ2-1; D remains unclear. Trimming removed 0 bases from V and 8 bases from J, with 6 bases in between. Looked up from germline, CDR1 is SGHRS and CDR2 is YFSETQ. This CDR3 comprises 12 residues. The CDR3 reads CASSLGVYEQFF. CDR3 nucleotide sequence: TGCGCCAGCAGCTTGGGCGTTTATGAGCAGTTCTTC.

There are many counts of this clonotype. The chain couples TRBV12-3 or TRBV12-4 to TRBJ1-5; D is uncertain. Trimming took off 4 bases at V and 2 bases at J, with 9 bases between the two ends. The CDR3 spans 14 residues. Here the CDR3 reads CASSSGAGNQPQHF. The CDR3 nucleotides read TGTGCCAGCAGTTCAGGTGCTGGCAATCAGCCCCAGCATTTT.

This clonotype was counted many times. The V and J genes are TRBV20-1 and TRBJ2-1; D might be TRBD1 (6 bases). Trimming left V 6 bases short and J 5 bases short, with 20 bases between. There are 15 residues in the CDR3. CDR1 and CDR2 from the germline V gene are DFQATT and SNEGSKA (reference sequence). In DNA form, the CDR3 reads TGCAGTGCAGGGGGTCCCGGGACGTATGACAATGAGCAGTTCTTC. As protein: CSAGGPGTYDNEQFF.

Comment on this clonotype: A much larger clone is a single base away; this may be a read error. The CDR3 loop is CSAAEGSTGELFF. CDR3 coding DNA: TGCAGTGCCGCTGAAGGGTCCACCGGGGAGCTGTTTTTT. This chain joins TRBV20-1 and TRBJ2-2; unclear D gene. Germline CDR1 reads DFQATT; CDR2 reads SNEGSKA (reference sequence). V dropped 6 bases and J dropped 4 bases, with 12 bases sitting between them. There are 13 residues in the CDR3.

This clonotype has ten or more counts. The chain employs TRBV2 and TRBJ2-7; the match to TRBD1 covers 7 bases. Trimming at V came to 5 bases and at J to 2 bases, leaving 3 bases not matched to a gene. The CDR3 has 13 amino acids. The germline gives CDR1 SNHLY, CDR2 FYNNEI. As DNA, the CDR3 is TGTGCCAGCAGTTCGGACAGGACCTACGAGCAGTACTTC. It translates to CASSSDRTYEQYF.

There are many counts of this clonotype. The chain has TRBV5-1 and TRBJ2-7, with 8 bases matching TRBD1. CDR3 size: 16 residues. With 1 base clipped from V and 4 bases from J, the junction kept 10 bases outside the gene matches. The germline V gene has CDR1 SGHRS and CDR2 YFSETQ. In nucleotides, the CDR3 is TGCGCCAGCAGCTTGCTTTCTGGGACAGGTATTTACGAGCAGTACTTC. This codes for CASSLLSGTGIYEQYF.

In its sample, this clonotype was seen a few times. For the CDR3, the DNA is TGTGCCAGCAGTTACCGTGCTAGCCCAGATACGCAGTATTTT. Encoded protein: CASSYRASPDTQYF. The chain carries TRBV6-5 and TRBJ2-3, with TRBD2 as a possible D gene (5 bases). V was cut by 2 bases and J by 4 bases, with 10 bases left in between. CDR3 size: 14 residues. Germline V CDR1 and CDR2: MNHEY, SVGAGI.

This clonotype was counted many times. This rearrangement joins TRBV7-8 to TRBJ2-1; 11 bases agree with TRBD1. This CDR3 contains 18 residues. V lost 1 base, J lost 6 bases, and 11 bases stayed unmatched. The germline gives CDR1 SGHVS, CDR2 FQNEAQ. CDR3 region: CASSLEHPGQGASNEQFF. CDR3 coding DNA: TGTGCCAGCAGCTTAGAGCACCCAGGACAGGGGGCCTCCAATGAGCAGTTCTTC.

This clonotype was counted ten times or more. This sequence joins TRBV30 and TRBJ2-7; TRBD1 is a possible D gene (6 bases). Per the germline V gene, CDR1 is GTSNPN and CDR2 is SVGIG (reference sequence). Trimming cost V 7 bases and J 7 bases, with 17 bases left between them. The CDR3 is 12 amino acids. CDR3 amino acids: CAYLQQGWEQYF. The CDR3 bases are TGTGCCTACCTACAACAGGGCTGGGAGCAGTACTTC.

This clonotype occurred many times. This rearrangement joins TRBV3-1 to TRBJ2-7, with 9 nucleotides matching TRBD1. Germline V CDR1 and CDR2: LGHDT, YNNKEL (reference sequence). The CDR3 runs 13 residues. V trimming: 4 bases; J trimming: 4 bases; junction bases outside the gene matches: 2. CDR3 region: CASSPGQGYEQYF. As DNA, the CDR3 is TGTGCCAGCAGCCCGGGACAGGGTTACGAGCAGTACTTC.

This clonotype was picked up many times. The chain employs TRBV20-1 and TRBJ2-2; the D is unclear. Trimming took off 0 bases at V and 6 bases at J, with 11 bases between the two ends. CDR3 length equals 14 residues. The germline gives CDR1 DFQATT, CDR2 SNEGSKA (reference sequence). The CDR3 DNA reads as TGCAGTGCTAGAGATAATTTGGGTGCCGGGGAGCTGTTTTTT. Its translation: CSARDNLGAGELFF.

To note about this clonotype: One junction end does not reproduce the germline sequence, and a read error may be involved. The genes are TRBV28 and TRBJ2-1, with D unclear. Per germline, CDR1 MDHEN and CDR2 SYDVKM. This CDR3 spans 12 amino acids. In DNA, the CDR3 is TGTGCCTGCAGTTTATCTAGGAGTGAGCAATTCTTC. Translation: CACSLSRSEQFF.

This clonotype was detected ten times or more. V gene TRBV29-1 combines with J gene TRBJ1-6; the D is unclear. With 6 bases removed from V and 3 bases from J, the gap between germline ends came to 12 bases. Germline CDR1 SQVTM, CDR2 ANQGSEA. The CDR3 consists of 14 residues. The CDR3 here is CSVSEGGYNSPLHF. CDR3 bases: TGCAGCGTATCCGAGGGAGGCTATAATTCACCCCTCCACTTT. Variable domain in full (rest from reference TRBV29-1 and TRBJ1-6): SAVISQKPSRDICQRGTSLTIQCQVDSQVTMMFWYRQQPGQSLTLIATANQGSEATYESGFVIDKFPISRPNLTFSTLTVSNMSPEDSSIYLCSVSEGGYNSPLHFGNGTRLTVT.

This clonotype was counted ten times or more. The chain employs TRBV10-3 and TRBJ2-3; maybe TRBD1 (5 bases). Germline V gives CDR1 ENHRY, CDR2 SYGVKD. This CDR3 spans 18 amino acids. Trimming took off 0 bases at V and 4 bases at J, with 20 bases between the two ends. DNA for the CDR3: TGTGCCATCAGTGAGTCGGGTTTCAGGGATAGACCCCCAGATACGCAGTATTTT. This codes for CAISESGFRDRPPDTQYF.

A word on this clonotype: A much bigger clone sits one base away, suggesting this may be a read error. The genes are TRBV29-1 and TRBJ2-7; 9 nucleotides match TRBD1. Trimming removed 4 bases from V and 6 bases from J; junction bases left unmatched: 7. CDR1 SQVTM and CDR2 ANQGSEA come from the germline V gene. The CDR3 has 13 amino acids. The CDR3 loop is CSVVGDRECEQYF. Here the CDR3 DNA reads TGCAGCGTTGTTGGGGACAGGGAGTGCGAGCAGTACTTC.

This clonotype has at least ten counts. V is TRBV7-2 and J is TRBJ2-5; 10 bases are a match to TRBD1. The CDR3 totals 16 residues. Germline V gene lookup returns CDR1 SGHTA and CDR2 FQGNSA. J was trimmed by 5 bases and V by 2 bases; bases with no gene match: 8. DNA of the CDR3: TGTGCCAGCAGCTTATCAGCGACAGGGGGCAGGGAGACCCAGTACTTC. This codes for CASSLSATGGRETQYF.

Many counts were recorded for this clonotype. The CDR3 region is CASSLDRGSGANVLTF. CDR3 DNA sequence: TGTGCCAGCAGTCTCGACAGGGGCTCTGGGGCCAACGTCCTGACTTTC. This chain joins TRBV27 and TRBJ2-6, with TRBD1 matching 8 bases. There are 16 residues in the CDR3. The germline CDR1 and CDR2 sequences are MNHEY and SMNVEV (reference sequence). V shed 5 bases, J shed 0 bases, and the junction held 3 bases outside the gene matches.

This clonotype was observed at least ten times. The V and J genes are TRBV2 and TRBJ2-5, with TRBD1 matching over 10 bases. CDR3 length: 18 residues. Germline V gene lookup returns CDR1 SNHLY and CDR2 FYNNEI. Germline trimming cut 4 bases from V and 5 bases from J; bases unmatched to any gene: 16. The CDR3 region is CASSVPRDRGGMLETQYF. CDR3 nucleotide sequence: TGTGCCAGCAGTGTACCCCGGGACAGGGGCGGGATGTTGGAGACCCAGTACTTC.

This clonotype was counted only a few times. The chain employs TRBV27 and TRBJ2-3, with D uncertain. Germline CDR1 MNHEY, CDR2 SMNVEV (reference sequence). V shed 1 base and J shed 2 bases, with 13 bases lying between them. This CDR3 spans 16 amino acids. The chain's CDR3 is CASSLWGPTNTDTQYF. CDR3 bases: TGTGCCAGCAGTTTATGGGGTCCCACAAACACAGATACGCAGTATTTT.

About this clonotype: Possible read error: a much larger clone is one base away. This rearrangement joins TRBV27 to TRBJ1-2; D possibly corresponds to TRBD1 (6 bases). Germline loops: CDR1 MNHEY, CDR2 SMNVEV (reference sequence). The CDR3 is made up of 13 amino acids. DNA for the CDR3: TGTGCCAGCAGTATTAAGACAGGAGCGGGCTGCACCTTC. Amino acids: CASSIKTGAGCTF.